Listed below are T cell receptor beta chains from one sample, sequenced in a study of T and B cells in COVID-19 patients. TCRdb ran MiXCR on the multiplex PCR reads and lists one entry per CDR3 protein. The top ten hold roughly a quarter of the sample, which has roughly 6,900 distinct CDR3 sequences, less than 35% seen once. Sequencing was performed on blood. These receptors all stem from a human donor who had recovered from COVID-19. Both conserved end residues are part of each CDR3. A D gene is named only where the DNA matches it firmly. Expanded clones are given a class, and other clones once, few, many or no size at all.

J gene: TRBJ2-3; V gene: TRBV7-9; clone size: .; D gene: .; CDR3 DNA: TGTGCCAGCAGCTTAAGGCGGGGCGTCACAGATACGCAGTATTTT; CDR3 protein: CASSLRRGVTDTQYF
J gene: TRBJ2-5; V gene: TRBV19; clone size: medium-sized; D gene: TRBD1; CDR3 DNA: TGTGCCAGTAGTAGGGCGGGCAGGGGGATAGAGACCCAGTACTTC; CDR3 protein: CASSRAGRGIETQYF
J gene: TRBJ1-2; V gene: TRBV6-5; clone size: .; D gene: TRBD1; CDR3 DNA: TGTGCCAGCAGTTACGACAGGGGAGAAGGCTACACCTTC; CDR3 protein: CASSYDRGEGYTF
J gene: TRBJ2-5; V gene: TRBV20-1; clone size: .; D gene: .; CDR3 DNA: TGCAGTGCTAAGGGCGGCGGGGGCAGAGAGACCCAGTACTTC; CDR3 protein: CSAKGGGGRETQYF
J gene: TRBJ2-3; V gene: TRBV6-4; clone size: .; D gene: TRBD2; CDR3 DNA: TGTGCCAGCAGTGACTCGCTAGCGGGGGGAGATACGCAGTATTTT; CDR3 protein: CASSDSLAGGDTQYF
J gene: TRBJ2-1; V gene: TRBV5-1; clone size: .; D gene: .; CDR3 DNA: TGCGCCAGCAGCTCTATCGGGACGCCTTCGGGTGAGCAGTTCTTC; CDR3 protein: CASSSIGTPSGEQFF
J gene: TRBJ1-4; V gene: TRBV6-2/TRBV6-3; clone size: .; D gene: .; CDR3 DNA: TGTGCCAGCAGTGGGTCCCTACGGGGGTTTAATGAAAAACTGTTTTTT; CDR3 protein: CASSGSLRGFNEKLFF
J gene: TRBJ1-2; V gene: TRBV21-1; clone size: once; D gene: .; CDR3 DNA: TGTGCCAGCAGCAGAGGACAGAACTGTACTAACTATGGCTACACCTTC; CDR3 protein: CASSRGQNCTNYGYTF
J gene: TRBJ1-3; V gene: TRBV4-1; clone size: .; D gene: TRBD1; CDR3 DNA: TGCGCCAGCAGCCCTAGGTTTGGGACAGTACATTTT; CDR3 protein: CASSPRFGTVHF
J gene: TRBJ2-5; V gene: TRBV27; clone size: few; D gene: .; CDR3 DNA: TGTGCCAGCAGTTTTCAAGGGGCCACACAAGAGACCCAGTACTTC; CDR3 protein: CASSFQGATQETQYF
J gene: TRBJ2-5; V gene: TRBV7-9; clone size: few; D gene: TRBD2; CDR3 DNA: TGTGCCAGCAGGACTAGCGGGGGGGAAGAGACCCAGTACTTC; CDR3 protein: CASRTSGGEETQYF
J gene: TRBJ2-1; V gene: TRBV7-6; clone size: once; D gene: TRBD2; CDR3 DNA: TGTGCCAGCAGCTTAGTGGGGGGGTCCTCCTACAATGAGCAGTTCTTC; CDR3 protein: CASSLVGGSSYNEQFF
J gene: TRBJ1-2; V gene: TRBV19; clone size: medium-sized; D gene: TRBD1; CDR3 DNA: TGTGCCAGTAGTATCTCTACGGGACAGGGTAATGGCTACACCTTC; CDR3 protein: CASSISTGQGNGYTF
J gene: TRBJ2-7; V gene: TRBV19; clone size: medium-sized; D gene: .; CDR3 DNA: TGTGCCAGTAGTCTCCGGGACACTACCTACGAGCAGTACTTC; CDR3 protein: CASSLRDTTYEQYF
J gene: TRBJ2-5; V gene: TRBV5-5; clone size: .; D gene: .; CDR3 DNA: TGTGCCAGCAGCGTGACCATCGGGGGCGCGGAGACCCAGTACTTC; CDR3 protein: CASSVTIGGAETQYF
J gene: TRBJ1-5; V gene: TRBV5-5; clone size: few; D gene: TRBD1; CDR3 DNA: TGTGCCAGCAGCTTACAGGACAGGGTATTTGAGGGTCCGAATCAGCCCCAGCATTTT; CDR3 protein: CASSLQDRVFEGPNQPQHF
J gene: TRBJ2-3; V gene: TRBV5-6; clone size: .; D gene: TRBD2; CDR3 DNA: TGTGCCAGCAGGACCCTAGCGGGGGTTAACACAGATACGCAGTATTTT; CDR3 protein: CASRTLAGVNTDTQYF
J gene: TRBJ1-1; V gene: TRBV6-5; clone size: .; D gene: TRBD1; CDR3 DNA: TGTGCCAGCAGTTCGCGACAGGGGGCGGTGGGCACTGAAGCTTTCTTT; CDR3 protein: CASSSRQGAVGTEAFF
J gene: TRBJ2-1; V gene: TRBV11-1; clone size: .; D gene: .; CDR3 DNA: TGTGCCAGCAGCCGGAAGACGACCAGGAGGGAGTACAATGAGCAGTTCTTC; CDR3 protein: CASSRKTTRREYNEQFF
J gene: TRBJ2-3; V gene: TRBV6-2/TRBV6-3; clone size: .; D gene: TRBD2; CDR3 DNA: TGTGCCAGCAGTTATGCGGGGGGGTCAGATACGCAGTATTTT; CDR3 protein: CASSYAGGSDTQYF
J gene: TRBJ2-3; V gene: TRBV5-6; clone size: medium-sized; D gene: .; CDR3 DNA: TGTGCCAGCAGCCAAATAGGGGGGGATACGCAGTATTTT; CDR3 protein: CASSQIGGDTQYF
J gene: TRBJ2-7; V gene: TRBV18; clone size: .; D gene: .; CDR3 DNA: TGTGCCAGCTCACCACAGACAGCCTACGAGCAGTACTTC; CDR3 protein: CASSPQTAYEQYF
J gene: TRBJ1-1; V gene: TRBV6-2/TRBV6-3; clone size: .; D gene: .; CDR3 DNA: TGTGCCAGCAGTCTAATCGACAGTTTTGAAGCTTTCTTT; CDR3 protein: CASSLIDSFEAFF
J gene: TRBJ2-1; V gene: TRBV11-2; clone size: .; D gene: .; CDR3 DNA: TGTGCCAGCAGCTTCAGGGGGGTCTACAATGAGCAGTTCTTC; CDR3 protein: CASSFRGVYNEQFF
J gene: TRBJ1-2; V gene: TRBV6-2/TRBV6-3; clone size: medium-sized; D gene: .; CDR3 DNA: TGTGCCAGCAGTTGGAATCCGAAGGGACGGAGTTATGGCTACACCTTC; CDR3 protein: CASSWNPKGRSYGYTF
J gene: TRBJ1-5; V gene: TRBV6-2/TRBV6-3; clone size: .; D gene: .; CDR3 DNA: TGTGCCAGCAGTAGCGCCCGGGACTCCGCGATTTATAGCAATCAGCCCCAGCATTTT; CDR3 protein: CASSSARDSAIYSNQPQHF
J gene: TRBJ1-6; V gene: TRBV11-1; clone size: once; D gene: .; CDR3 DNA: TGTGCCAGCAGCCTGCCGCAGGCGTTTAATTCACCCCTCCACTTT; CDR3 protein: CASSLPQAFNSPLHF
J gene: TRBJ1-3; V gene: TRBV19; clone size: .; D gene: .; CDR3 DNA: TGTGCCAGTACCCCTGGGTACTCTGGAAACACCATATATTTT; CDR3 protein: CASTPGYSGNTIYF
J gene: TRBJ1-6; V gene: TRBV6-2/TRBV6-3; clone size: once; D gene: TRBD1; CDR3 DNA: TGTGCCGCGGAAACCGGGACAGGGGGTCCCCTGAACAATAATTCACCCCTCCACTTT; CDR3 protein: CAAETGTGGPLNNNSPLHF
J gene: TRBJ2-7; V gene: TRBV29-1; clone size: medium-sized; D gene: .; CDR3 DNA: TGCAGCGTTGGGCGGGCCGGAATCTACGAGCAGTACTTC; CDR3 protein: CSVGRAGIYEQYF
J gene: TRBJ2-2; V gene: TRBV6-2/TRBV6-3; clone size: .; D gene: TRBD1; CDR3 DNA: TGTGCCAGCAGTAGGGGACAGGGTCAAACCGGGGAGCTGTTTTTT; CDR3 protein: CASSRGQGQTGELFF
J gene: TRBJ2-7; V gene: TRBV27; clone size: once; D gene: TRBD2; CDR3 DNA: TGTGCCAGCAGTTTTGGGGGGGGGTACTACGAGCAGTACTTC; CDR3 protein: CASSFGGGYYEQYF
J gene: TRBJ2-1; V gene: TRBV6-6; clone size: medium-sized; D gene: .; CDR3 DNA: TGTGCCAGCAGCCTGAGTGAGGCTACCTACAATGAGCAGTTCTTC; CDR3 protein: CASSLSEATYNEQFF
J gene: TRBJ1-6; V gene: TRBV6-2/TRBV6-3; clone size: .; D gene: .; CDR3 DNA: TGTGCCAGCAGTCCTCCCCGGCCATTTCATTCACCCCTCCACTTT; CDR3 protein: CASSPPRPFHSPLHF
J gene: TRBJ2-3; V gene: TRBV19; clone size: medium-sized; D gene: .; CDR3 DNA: TGTGCCAGTAGTCAGGTTCCCTCAGATACGCAGTATTTT; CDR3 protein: CASSQVPSDTQYF
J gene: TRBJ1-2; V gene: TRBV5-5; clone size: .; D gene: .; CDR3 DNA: TGTGCCAGCAGCTTGGGACGGATCTATGGCTACACCTTC; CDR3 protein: CASSLGRIYGYTF
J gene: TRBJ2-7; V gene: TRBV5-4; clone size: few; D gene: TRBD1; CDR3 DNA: TGTGCCAGCAGCTCAGGACAGGGCTACGAGCAGTACTTC; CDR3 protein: CASSSGQGYEQYF
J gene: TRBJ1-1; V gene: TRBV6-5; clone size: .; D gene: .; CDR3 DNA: TGTGCCAGCATAGCTCCGGATAAGTTCCGTGAAGCTTTCTTT; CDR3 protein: CASIAPDKFREAFF
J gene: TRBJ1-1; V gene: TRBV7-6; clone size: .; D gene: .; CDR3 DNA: TGTGCCAGCAGCTTAGGTCTACCAAGGGGTACTGAAGCTTTCTTT; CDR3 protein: CASSLGLPRGTEAFF
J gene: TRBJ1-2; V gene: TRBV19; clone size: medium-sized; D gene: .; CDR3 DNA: TGTGCCAGCCAGGGTTTTCTTGTGGGCTACACCTTC; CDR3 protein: CASQGFLVGYTF
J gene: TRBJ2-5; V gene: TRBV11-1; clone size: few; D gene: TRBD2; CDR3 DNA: TGTGCCAGCAGCTTGGGGGGGGGAGAGACCCAGTACTTC; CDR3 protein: CASSLGGGETQYF
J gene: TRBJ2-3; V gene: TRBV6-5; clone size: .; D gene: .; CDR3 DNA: TGTGCCAGCAGTCCCGGAAGGGGCGGTTCAGATACGCAGTATTTT; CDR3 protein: CASSPGRGGSDTQYF
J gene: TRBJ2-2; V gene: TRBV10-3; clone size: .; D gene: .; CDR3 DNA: TGTGCCATCAGAGGGCAGGGTCACACCGGGGAGCTGTTTTTT; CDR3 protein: CAIRGQGHTGELFF
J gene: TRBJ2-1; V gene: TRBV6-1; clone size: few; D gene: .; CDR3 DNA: TGTGCCAGCAGTTTCAAGGACAGGGAGGGTGAGCAGTTCTTC; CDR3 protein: CASSFKDREGEQFF
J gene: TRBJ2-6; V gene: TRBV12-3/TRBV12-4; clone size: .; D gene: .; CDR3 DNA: TGTGCCAGCAGTTTACCAGGCTCTGGGGCCAACGTCCTGACTTTC; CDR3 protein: CASSLPGSGANVLTF
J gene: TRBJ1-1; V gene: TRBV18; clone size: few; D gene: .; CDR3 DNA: TGTGCCAGCTCACCAGCGGGGACTAACACTGAAGCTTTCTTT; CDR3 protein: CASSPAGTNTEAFF
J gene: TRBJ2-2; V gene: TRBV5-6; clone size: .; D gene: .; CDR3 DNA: TGTGCCAGCAGCTTGGGGGGCGGCGCCGGGGAGCTGTTTTTT; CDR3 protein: CASSLGGGAGELFF
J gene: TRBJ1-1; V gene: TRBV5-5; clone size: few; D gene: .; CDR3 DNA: TGTGCCAGCAGCTTTAACCGTAACACTGAAGCTTTCTTT; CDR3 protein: CASSFNRNTEAFF
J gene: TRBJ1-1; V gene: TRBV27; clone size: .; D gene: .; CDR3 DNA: TGTGCCAGCAAAGGAGTATTGCGACAGTCAGAAGCTTTCTTT; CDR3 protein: CASKGVLRQSEAFF
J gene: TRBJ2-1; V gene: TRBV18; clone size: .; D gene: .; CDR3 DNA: TGTGCCAGCTCACCAATGACAGGCCGGTACTACAATGAGCAGTTCTTC; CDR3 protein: CASSPMTGRYYNEQFF
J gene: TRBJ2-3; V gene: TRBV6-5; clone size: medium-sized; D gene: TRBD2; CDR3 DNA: TGTGCCAGCAGTTACTCCATCCCTCGGGATCCCGGGGGGGCTAGTACAGATACGCAGTATTTT; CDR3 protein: CASSYSIPRDPGGASTDTQYF
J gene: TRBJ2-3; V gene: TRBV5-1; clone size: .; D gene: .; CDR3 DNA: TGCGCCAGCAGCATACAGGGCTTGGGGACAGATACGCAGTATTTT; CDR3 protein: CASSIQGLGTDTQYF
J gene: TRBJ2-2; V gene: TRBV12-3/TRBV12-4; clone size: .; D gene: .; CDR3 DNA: TGTGCCAGCAGTTTAGGGACCCTAGAGGGGGAGCTGTTTTTT; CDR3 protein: CASSLGTLEGELFF
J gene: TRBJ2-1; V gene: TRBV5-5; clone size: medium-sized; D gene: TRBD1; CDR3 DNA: TGTGCCAGCAGCCCTGACAGGGGAGGTTGGTACAATGAGCAGTTCTTC; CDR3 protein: CASSPDRGGWYNEQFF
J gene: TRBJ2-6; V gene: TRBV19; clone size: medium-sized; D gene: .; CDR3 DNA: TGTGCCACCCTAACTGGGGCCAACGTCCTGACTTTC; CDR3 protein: CATLTGANVLTF